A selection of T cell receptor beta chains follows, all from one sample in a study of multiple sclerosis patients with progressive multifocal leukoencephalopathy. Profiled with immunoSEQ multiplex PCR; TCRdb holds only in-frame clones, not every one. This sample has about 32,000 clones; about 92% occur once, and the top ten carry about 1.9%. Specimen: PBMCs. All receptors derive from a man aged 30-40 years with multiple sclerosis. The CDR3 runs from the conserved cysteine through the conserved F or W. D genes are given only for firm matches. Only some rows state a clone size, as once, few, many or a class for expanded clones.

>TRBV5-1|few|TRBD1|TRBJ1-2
TGCGCCAGCAGCTTGGGGGGATGGACAGGACCTAACTATGGCTACACCTTC
CASSLGGWTGPNYGYTF
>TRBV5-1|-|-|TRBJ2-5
TGCGCCAGCAGCGACCAAGAGACCCAGTACTTC
CASSDQETQYF
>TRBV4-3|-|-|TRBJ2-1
TGCGCCAGCAGCCAAGAAGCCGTCGGGGAGCAGTTCTTC
CASSQEAVGEQFF
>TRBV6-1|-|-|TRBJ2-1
TGTGCCACCTCCCTGCGCCCGTCCCTCTACAATGAGCAGTTCTTC
CATSLRPSLYNEQFF
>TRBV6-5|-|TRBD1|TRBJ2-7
TGTGCCAGCAGTTACTATGGACAGGTATACGAGCAGTACTTC
CASSYYGQVYEQYF
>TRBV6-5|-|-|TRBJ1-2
TGTGCCAGCAGTACCACGAGGGGAGGAGCTGGCTACACCTTC
CASSTTRGGAGYTF
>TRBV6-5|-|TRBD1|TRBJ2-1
TGTGCCAGCAGTTACTCAGGACAGGATAATGAGCAGTTCTTC
CASSYSGQDNEQFF
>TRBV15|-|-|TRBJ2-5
TGTGCCACCAGCACTCAAGAGACCCAGTACTTC
CATSTQETQYF
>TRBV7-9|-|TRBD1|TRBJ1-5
TGTGCCAGCAGGCCTGACAGGGATCAGCCCCAGCATTTT
CASRPDRDQPQHF
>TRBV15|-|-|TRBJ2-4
TGTGCCACCAGCAGAGATATGTGGACTTCCTCAGCCAAAAACATTCAGTACTTC
CATSRDMWTSSAKNIQYF
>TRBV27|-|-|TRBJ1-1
TGTGCCAGCAGTCCCCTCGGGGTCCAGGGGTATTGGACTGAAGCTTTCTTT
CASSPLGVQGYWTEAFF
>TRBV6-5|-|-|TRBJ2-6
TGTGCCAGCAGTTACTCCATCTCTGGGGCCAACGTCCTGACTTTC
CASSYSISGANVLTF
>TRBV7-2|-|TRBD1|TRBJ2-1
TGTGCCAGCAGCCAGGACAGGGACAATGAGCAGTTCTTC
CASSQDRDNEQFF
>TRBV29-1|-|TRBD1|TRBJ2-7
TGCAGCGTCAGGGGGCTGGAGGACGAGCAGTACTTC
CSVRGLEDEQYF
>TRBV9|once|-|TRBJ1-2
TGTGCCAGCAGCGTAGGGGCTCAGGGCGCCTATGGCTACACCTTC
CASSVGAQGAYGYTF
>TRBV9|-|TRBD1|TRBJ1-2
TGTGCCAGCAGCGTAGAGGGGACAGGGGTTGGCTACACCTTC
CASSVEGTGVGYTF
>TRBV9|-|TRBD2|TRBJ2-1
TGTGCCAGCAGCCCCCTAGCGGGAGGATCCTACAATGAGCAGTTCTTC
CASSPLAGGSYNEQFF
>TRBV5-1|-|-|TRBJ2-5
TGCGCCAGCAGCTTGGGCCAAGAGACCCAGTACTTC
CASSLGQETQYF
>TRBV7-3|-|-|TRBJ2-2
TGTGCCAGCAGCCGGGACCGGGACGGGGAGCTGTTTTTT
CASSRDRDGELFF
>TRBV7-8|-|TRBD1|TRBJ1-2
TGTGCCAGCAGCCAAACAGGGGTGTTTGGCTACACCTTC
CASSQTGVFGYTF
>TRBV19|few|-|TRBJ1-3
TGTGCCAGTAGCCCGACGAGGAGGTCTGGAAACACCATATATTTT
CASSPTRRSGNTIYF
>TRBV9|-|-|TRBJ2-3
TGTGCCAGCAGCGCAGGGAGCTCAGATACGCAGTATTTT
CASSAGSSDTQYF
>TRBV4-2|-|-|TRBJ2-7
TGTGCCAGCAGCCAAGATACGGGAGTCTACGAGCAGTACTTC
CASSQDTGVYEQYF
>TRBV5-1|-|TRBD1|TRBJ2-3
TGCGCCAGCAGACTAGACGGGACAGGAGGGAAAGATACGCAGTATTTT
CASRLDGTGGKDTQYF
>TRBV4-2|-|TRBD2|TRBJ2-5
TGTGCCAGCAGCTTCGGACTAGCGGGGGTACAAGAGACCCAGTACTTC
CASSFGLAGVQETQYF